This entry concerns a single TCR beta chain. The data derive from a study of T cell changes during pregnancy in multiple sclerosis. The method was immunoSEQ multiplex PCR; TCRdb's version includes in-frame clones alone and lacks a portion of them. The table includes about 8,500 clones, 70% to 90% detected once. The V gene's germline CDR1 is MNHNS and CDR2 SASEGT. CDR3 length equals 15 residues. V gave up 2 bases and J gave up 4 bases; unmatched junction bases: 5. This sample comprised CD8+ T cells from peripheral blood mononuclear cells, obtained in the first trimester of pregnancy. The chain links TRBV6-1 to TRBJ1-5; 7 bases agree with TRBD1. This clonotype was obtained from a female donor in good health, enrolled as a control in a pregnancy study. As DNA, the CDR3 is TGTGCCAGCAGTGAATCCTGGGACAGAAATCAGCCCCAGCATTTT. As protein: CASSESWDRNQPQHF.